There are a few counts of the clone carrying this T cell receptor beta chain. The time point: baseline, week 1 (first vaccination visit). Specified treatment: pre-vaccination baseline after standard-of-care therapy. Profiling relied on immunoSEQ multiplex PCR, and the TCRdb table lists in-frame clones only, not all of them. The table records roughly 19,000 clones, around 82% of them present only once. These data are taken from a study of a mutant IDH1 vaccine in newly diagnosed glioma. The length of the CDR3 is 16 residues. Germline lookup yields CDR1 ENHRY and CDR2 SYGVKD. The V gene end was trimmed by 4 bases and the J gene end by 1 base; junction bases not matched to a gene: 8.

The chain combines TRBV10-3 with TRBJ2-5, with 8 bases identical to TRBD2. This receptor was identified in a man aged 40-55 years with glioma. The sequencing used PBMCs, collected from a glioma patient treated with radiotherapy, temozolomide or both. In nucleotides, the CDR3 is TGTGCCATCAGTGGGGCAAGCGGGGGCCCCCAAGAGACCCAGTACTTC. Encoded protein: CAISGASGGPQETQYF.